The rows below give T cell receptor beta chains drawn from one sample of a study of shared clonotypes between healthy human individuals. Clones were read by immunoSEQ multiplex PCR, and TCRdb kept only the in-frame ones, dropping some. Seen here are about 960,000 clones, over 75% observed once, and the top ten hold around 1.5%. What was sequenced was memory CD4+ T cells sorted from blood. All receptors derive from a man between 18 and 29 years old in good health. CDR3s include the opening cysteine and the closing phenylalanine or tryptophan. D genes are given only for firm matches. The listing skips clone size in some rows; elsewhere it reads once, few, many or a size class.

d_gene: -
v_gene: TRBV9
j_gene: TRBJ1-2
abundance: -
CDR3aa: CASSGRGGGYGYTF
CDR3nt: TGTGCCAGCAGCGGCCGGGGGGGAGGCTATGGCTACACCTTC

d_gene: -
v_gene: TRBV30
j_gene: TRBJ1-2
abundance: -
CDR3aa: CAWSVGQINYGYTF
CDR3nt: TGTGCCTGGAGTGTAGGGCAGATCAACTATGGCTACACCTTC

d_gene: TRBD1
v_gene: TRBV29-1
j_gene: TRBJ1-1
abundance: -
CDR3aa: CSVVVGQGTEAFF
CDR3nt: TGCAGCGTTGTCGTAGGACAGGGCACTGAAGCTTTCTTT

d_gene: TRBD1
v_gene: TRBV10-2
j_gene: TRBJ2-7
abundance: -
CDR3aa: CASSVGTGSTYEQYF
CDR3nt: TGCGCCAGCAGTGTCGGGACAGGGAGCACCTACGAGCAGTACTTC

d_gene: TRBD1
v_gene: TRBV11-3
j_gene: TRBJ2-1
abundance: -
CDR3aa: CASSLDYRQGQYNEQFF
CDR3nt: TGTGCCAGCAGCTTAGATTATCGGCAGGGACAGTACAATGAGCAGTTCTTC

d_gene: TRBD1
v_gene: TRBV19
j_gene: TRBJ1-1
abundance: -
CDR3aa: CASRNRGMNTEAFF
CDR3nt: TGTGCCAGTAGGAACAGGGGGATGAACACTGAAGCTTTCTTT

d_gene: -
v_gene: TRBV28
j_gene: TRBJ1-2
abundance: -
CDR3aa: CASSLSGSHGYTF
CDR3nt: TGTGCCAGCAGTTTATCGGGATCTCATGGCTACACCTTC

d_gene: TRBD2
v_gene: TRBV5-1
j_gene: TRBJ2-1
abundance: few
CDR3aa: CASSLGLAGDNEQFF
CDR3nt: TGCGCCAGCAGCTTGGGACTAGCGGGGGACAATGAGCAGTTCTTC

d_gene: -
v_gene: TRBV10-3
j_gene: TRBJ2-7
abundance: -
CDR3aa: CAISGSSYEQYF
CDR3nt: TGTGCCATCAGTGGATCGTCCTACGAGCAGTACTTC

d_gene: TRBD2
v_gene: TRBV15
j_gene: TRBJ2-3
abundance: -
CDR3aa: CATGHLLLATDTQYF
CDR3nt: TGTGCCACCGGTCACCTCCTACTAGCGACAGATACGCAGTATTTT

d_gene: -
v_gene: TRBV12-2
j_gene: TRBJ2-1
abundance: -
CDR3aa: CASRPGGFYNEQFF
CDR3nt: TGTGCAAGTCGCCCGGGGGGCTTTTATAATGAGCAGTTCTTC

d_gene: -
v_gene: TRBV18
j_gene: TRBJ2-3
abundance: -
CDR3aa: CASSPPSTDTQYF
CDR3nt: TGTGCCAGCTCACCTCCCAGCACAGATACGCAGTATTTT

d_gene: -
v_gene: TRBV18
j_gene: TRBJ1-5
abundance: -
CDR3aa: CASSRSGFNQPQHF
CDR3nt: TGTGCCAGCTCACGTTCGGGTTTCAATCAGCCCCAGCATTTT

d_gene: -
v_gene: TRBV6-5
j_gene: TRBJ1-6
abundance: -
CDR3aa: CASSYSYGQNSPLHF
CDR3nt: TGTGCCAGCAGTTACTCGTACGGACAGAATTCACCCCTCCACTTT

d_gene: -
v_gene: TRBV5-1
j_gene: TRBJ1-6
abundance: -
CDR3aa: CASSQRGAYNSPLHF
CDR3nt: TGCGCCAGCAGTCAGCGGGGTGCCTATAATTCACCCCTCCACTTT

d_gene: TRBD1
v_gene: TRBV5-5
j_gene: TRBJ2-2
abundance: -
CDR3aa: CASSPRTGFTGELFF
CDR3nt: TGTGCCAGCAGCCCGCGGACAGGATTCACCGGGGAGCTGTTTTTT

d_gene: TRBD1
v_gene: TRBV4-1
j_gene: TRBJ1-1
abundance: few
CDR3aa: CASSQGRGGRNTEAFF
CDR3nt: TGCGCCAGCAGCCAAGGTAGAGGGGGCAGGAACACTGAAGCTTTCTTT

d_gene: -
v_gene: TRBV27
j_gene: TRBJ1-1
abundance: -
CDR3aa: CASRGEMNTEAFF
CDR3nt: TGTGCCAGCAGGGGGGAGATGAACACTGAAGCTTTCTTT

d_gene: TRBD1
v_gene: TRBV9
j_gene: TRBJ1-2
abundance: -
CDR3aa: CASSPDRGQGYTF
CDR3nt: TGTGCCAGCAGCCCGGACAGGGGGCAGGGCTACACCTTC

d_gene: TRBD2
v_gene: TRBV7-2
j_gene: TRBJ2-5
abundance: -
CDR3aa: CASSPRSGASGVQETQYF
CDR3nt: TGTGCCAGCAGCCCAAGGTCCGGGGCTAGCGGGGTACAAGAGACCCAGTACTTC

d_gene: -
v_gene: TRBV11-2
j_gene: TRBJ2-5
abundance: -
CDR3aa: CASSLDPGGGTQYF
CDR3nt: TGTGCCAGCAGCTTAGATCCCGGGGGCGGCACCCAGTACTTC

d_gene: TRBD2
v_gene: TRBV7-2
j_gene: TRBJ2-3
abundance: -
CDR3aa: CASSQGLATDTQYF
CDR3nt: TGTGCCAGCAGCCAGGGACTAGCAACAGATACGCAGTATTTT

d_gene: -
v_gene: TRBV5-1
j_gene: TRBJ2-7
abundance: -
CDR3aa: CASSLGQGNYEQYF
CDR3nt: TGCGCCAGCAGCTTGGGGCAGGGAAATTACGAGCAGTACTTC

d_gene: -
v_gene: TRBV19
j_gene: TRBJ1-2
abundance: once
CDR3aa: CASSIDRFGYTF
CDR3nt: TGTGCCAGTAGTATAGACAGGTTTGGCTACACCTTC

d_gene: -
v_gene: TRBV6-6
j_gene: TRBJ2-7
abundance: -
CDR3aa: CASSSSLEQYF
CDR3nt: TGTGCCAGCAGTTCCTCTTTGGAGCAGTACTTC

d_gene: -
v_gene: TRBV7-2
j_gene: TRBJ2-7
abundance: -
CDR3aa: CASSLSRVAYEQYF
CDR3nt: TGTGCCAGCAGCTTATCCCGGGTTGCCTACGAGCAGTACTTC

d_gene: TRBD2
v_gene: TRBV2
j_gene: TRBJ2-5
abundance: -
CDR3aa: CASSEEAGGETQYF
CDR3nt: TGTGCCAGCAGTGAAGAAGCGGGAGGCGAGACCCAGTACTTC

d_gene: TRBD1
v_gene: TRBV7-2
j_gene: TRBJ2-7
abundance: -
CDR3aa: CASSDRDRSIYEQYF
CDR3nt: TGTGCCAGCAGCGATCGGGACAGGAGTATCTACGAGCAGTACTTC

d_gene: -
v_gene: TRBV28
j_gene: TRBJ1-5
abundance: few
CDR3aa: CASSLGRGAKQPQHF
CDR3nt: TGTGCCAGCAGTTTGGGGCGGGGGGCAAAGCAGCCCCAGCATTTT

d_gene: -
v_gene: TRBV5-6
j_gene: TRBJ2-3
abundance: -
CDR3aa: CASSFGVVADTQYF
CDR3nt: TGTGCCAGCAGCTTCGGGGTCGTCGCAGATACGCAGTATTTT

d_gene: -
v_gene: TRBV5-6
j_gene: TRBJ1-4
abundance: -
CDR3aa: CASSAGPKEKLFF
CDR3nt: TGTGCCAGCAGCGCTGGACCGAAGGAAAAACTGTTTTTT

d_gene: -
v_gene: TRBV2
j_gene: TRBJ2-7
abundance: -
CDR3aa: CASSELGPSYEQYF
CDR3nt: TGTGCCAGCAGTGAGCTCGGGCCATCCTACGAGCAGTACTTC

d_gene: TRBD1
v_gene: TRBV27
j_gene: TRBJ2-2
abundance: -
CDR3aa: CASKILLDRGNGELFF
CDR3nt: TGTGCCAGCAAAATACTCTTGGACAGGGGGAACGGGGAGCTGTTTTTT

d_gene: -
v_gene: TRBV2
j_gene: TRBJ2-1
abundance: -
CDR3aa: CASSEAQGNSYNEQFF
CDR3nt: TGTGCCAGCAGTGAAGCCCAGGGTAACTCCTACAATGAGCAGTTCTTC

d_gene: TRBD2
v_gene: TRBV30
j_gene: TRBJ2-1
abundance: -
CDR3aa: CACLAGYNEQFF
CDR3nt: TGTGCCTGCTTAGCGGGGTACAATGAGCAGTTCTTC

d_gene: -
v_gene: TRBV18
j_gene: TRBJ1-1
abundance: -
CDR3aa: CASSPRYTEAFF
CDR3nt: TGTGCCAGCTCACCACGGTACACTGAAGCTTTCTTT

d_gene: -
v_gene: TRBV9
j_gene: TRBJ2-3
abundance: -
CDR3aa: CASSVGSDTQYF
CDR3nt: TGTGCCAGCAGCGTAGGAAGTGATACGCAGTATTTT

d_gene: -
v_gene: TRBV18
j_gene: TRBJ1-4
abundance: -
CDR3aa: CASSPPGGGGEKLFF
CDR3nt: TGTGCCAGCTCACCGCCGGGAGGGGGAGGTGAAAAACTGTTTTTT

d_gene: TRBD2
v_gene: TRBV7-3
j_gene: TRBJ2-3
abundance: -
CDR3aa: CASSPGLAEADTQYF
CDR3nt: TGTGCCAGCAGCCCAGGACTAGCGGAGGCAGATACGCAGTATTTT

d_gene: -
v_gene: TRBV6-6
j_gene: TRBJ2-7
abundance: -
CDR3aa: CASSYSGDTPYEQYF
CDR3nt: TGTGCCAGCAGTTACTCAGGGGATACACCCTACGAGCAGTACTTC

d_gene: TRBD1
v_gene: TRBV2
j_gene: TRBJ1-5
abundance: once
CDR3aa: CASSGTGGLLSNQPQHF
CDR3nt: TGTGCCAGCTCCGGGACAGGGGGATTACTTAGCAATCAGCCCCAGCATTTT

d_gene: TRBD2
v_gene: TRBV7-2
j_gene: TRBJ2-3
abundance: -
CDR3aa: CASSLVIGRREGRTDTQYF
CDR3nt: TGTGCCAGCAGCTTAGTAATAGGGCGGCGGGAGGGCAGGACAGATACGCAGTATTTT

d_gene: TRBD1
v_gene: TRBV6-1
j_gene: TRBJ2-7
abundance: -
CDR3aa: CASRAGGFYEQYF
CDR3nt: TGTGCCAGCCGGGCAGGGGGATTCTACGAGCAGTACTTC

d_gene: -
v_gene: TRBV10-1
j_gene: TRBJ2-2
abundance: -
CDR3aa: CASSGANRELSGELFF
CDR3nt: TGCGCCAGCAGTGGGGCAAACAGGGAACTAAGCGGGGAGCTGTTTTTT

d_gene: TRBD2
v_gene: TRBV4-2
j_gene: TRBJ2-2
abundance: -
CDR3aa: CASSQETSGRVGELFF
CDR3nt: TGTGCCAGCAGCCAAGAGACTAGCGGGAGGGTCGGGGAGCTGTTTTTT

d_gene: -
v_gene: TRBV5-1
j_gene: TRBJ1-6
abundance: once
CDR3aa: CASSLETRNNSPLHF
CDR3nt: TGCGCCAGCAGCTTGGAGACTCGGAATAATTCACCCCTCCACTTT

d_gene: -
v_gene: TRBV30
j_gene: TRBJ1-4
abundance: -
CDR3aa: CAWSVTGNEKLFF
CDR3nt: TGTGCCTGGAGTGTGACGGGAAATGAAAAACTGTTTTTT

d_gene: -
v_gene: TRBV10-3
j_gene: TRBJ2-7
abundance: -
CDR3aa: CAISEPRVGYEQYF
CDR3nt: TGTGCCATCAGTGAGCCCAGGGTTGGCTACGAGCAGTACTTC

d_gene: -
v_gene: TRBV2
j_gene: TRBJ1-2
abundance: -
CDR3aa: CASSDGTAYGYTF
CDR3nt: TGTGCCAGCAGTGACGGCACGGCCTACGGCTACACCTTC

d_gene: -
v_gene: TRBV5-4
j_gene: TRBJ2-7
abundance: -
CDR3aa: CASSSGPWAYEQYF
CDR3nt: TGTGCCAGCAGCTCCGGGCCCTGGGCCTACGAGCAGTACTTC

d_gene: TRBD2
v_gene: TRBV30
j_gene: TRBJ2-4
abundance: -
CDR3aa: CAWSLAGVAPKNIQYF
CDR3nt: TGTGCCTGGAGCCTAGCGGGAGTGGCACCCAAAAACATTCAGTACTTC

d_gene: -
v_gene: TRBV2
j_gene: TRBJ2-7
abundance: -
CDR3aa: CASLGPSRSYEQYF
CDR3nt: TGTGCCAGCCTGGGCCCTTCGAGGTCCTACGAGCAGTACTTC

d_gene: TRBD2
v_gene: TRBV5-1
j_gene: TRBJ2-5
abundance: -
CDR3aa: CASGLAGQETQYF
CDR3nt: TGCGCCAGCGGACTAGCGGGCCAAGAGACCCAGTACTTC

d_gene: -
v_gene: TRBV29-1
j_gene: TRBJ1-2
abundance: -
CDR3aa: CSVEQPNYGYTF
CDR3nt: TGCAGCGTTGAACAGCCCAACTATGGCTACACCTTC

d_gene: -
v_gene: TRBV5-1
j_gene: TRBJ1-2
abundance: once
CDR3aa: CASSTAGDTRAYGYTF
CDR3nt: TGCGCCAGCAGCACCGCGGGGGATACGAGGGCCTATGGCTACACCTTC

d_gene: TRBD1
v_gene: TRBV7-8
j_gene: TRBJ1-2
abundance: -
CDR3aa: CASSRDGTAHYGYTF
CDR3nt: TGTGCCAGCAGCCGCGACGGGACAGCCCACTATGGCTACACCTTC

d_gene: TRBD2
v_gene: TRBV28
j_gene: TRBJ2-5
abundance: many
CDR3aa: CASSSRLAGAGRETQYF
CDR3nt: TGTGCCAGCAGTTCCCGGCTAGCGGGGGCCGGGCGGGAGACCCAGTACTTC

d_gene: -
v_gene: TRBV9
j_gene: TRBJ1-2
abundance: -
CDR3aa: CASSVGQWELGYTF
CDR3nt: TGTGCCAGCAGCGTAGGACAGTGGGAGCTGGGCTACACCTTC

d_gene: TRBD1
v_gene: TRBV6-1
j_gene: TRBJ2-7
abundance: -
CDR3aa: CASSEVLTGVSYEQYF
CDR3nt: TGTGCCAGCAGTGAGGTGCTGACAGGGGTCTCCTACGAGCAGTACTTC

d_gene: TRBD1
v_gene: TRBV11-2
j_gene: TRBJ1-1
abundance: -
CDR3aa: CASSFGTGGSTEAFF
CDR3nt: TGTGCCAGCAGCTTCGGGACAGGGGGTAGCACTGAAGCTTTCTTT